This TCR beta chain was obtained from a study of STAT5B mutations in CD4+ large granular lymphocyte leukemia (dated 2022 in TCRdb). In terms of the full investigation: When cryopreserved patient cells were available, CD8+ cells were depleted as a first step, and selection with anti-CD4 microbeads followed. The TCRbeta repertoires of CD4+ T-cell large granular lymphocyte leukemia patients were compared with the TCRbeta repertoires of healthy blood donors. Flow cytometry performed on FACSCanto II or FACSVerse showed that the purified fractions had more than 95% purity among lymphocytes. What the work shows at the level of the full study, not this receptor alone: Patient cell sources were heterogeneous, and only 6 or 7 CD4-sorted patient samples entered the clonality comparison with healthy controls. The data were not HLA-matched, and the relatively small sample size could explain the higher clonality seen in CD4+ compared with CD8+ T-LGLL. CD4-sorted patient repertoires appeared more clonal than healthy CD4+ repertoires, and this difference persisted after removing the putative leukemic clones. The main leukemic clonotypes were found to be private to each patient, although around a quarter of the main leukemic clonotypes were detected at low frequency in the non-leukemic repertoires of other patients. Enrichment of TRBV06-family usage was observed among the top patient clones (8/27) relative to healthy controls (2/35).

Patients with CD4+ T-LGLL were recruited at hematology units in Padova (Italy), Helsinki (Finland) and Shinshu (Japan). Depending on which samples were available, patient samples consisted of bead-purified CD4+, CD4+CD8+, CD57+ or CD56+ fractions, or of unselected PBMC. Patient TCRbeta data were integrated with somatic STAT5B mutation profiles obtained by deep amplicon sequencing of the same DNA. All TCR-sequenced material derived from peripheral blood: patient blood samples and healthy donor buffy coats. Ficoll-Hypaque gradient centrifugation was used to isolate peripheral blood mononuclear cells. Genomic DNA was extracted using the Gentra Puregene Cell and Tissue kit, and a Qubit 2.0 fluorometer was used to quantify it. About this clone itself: Its cognate antigen has yet to be identified. No base qualities exist here, and no much larger clone lies one base off it.

The immunoSEQ assay at survey resolution was applied to genomic DNA for sequencing of TCRbeta rearrangements. The authors processed their data as follows. Clonotypes above 5% of the repertoire were treated as putative leukemic clones, yielding 50 to 75 across around 25 patients. A lowest detectable productive clonotype frequency of 2.59 x 10-5 was observed in the TCR sequencing data. Only productive TCRbeta rearrangements, meaning sequences that were complete and in-frame, were kept for the analyses. Simpson clonality, calculated in the immunoSEQ Analyzer version 3.0, was used as the measure of sample clonality. Clones were grouped by frequency into very rare, small, medium, large (1-20%) or hyperexpanded (>20%) categories. OLGA 1.2.3 estimated generation probabilities, VDJtools produced V-gene circos plots, VDJdb was queried for specificities, and GLIPH identified CDR3 motifs. The table was pulled from immuneACCESS by TCRdb, which kept in-frame rearrangements only. Such tables lose some clones; where checked, under half of the loss comes from unresolved V genes, and the rest has no known cause. V, J and clone size derive from that table, while D and trimming were established from the DNA sequence. The sample has under 8,500 clones on record, about nine tenths of them singletons. The ten most abundant clones make up 50% of the sample.

V is reduced by 7 bases and J by 4 bases, leaving a spacing of 13 bases between them. CDR1 and CDR2 were assigned from the germline V gene (reference sequence) as SEHNR and FQNEAQ. Taken from cysteine to phenylalanine, the CDR3 has 13 residues. Only the CDR3 portion is preserved as DNA: 39 bases, with reading frame beginning at the first base. This receptor was identified in an older woman with CD4+ T-cell large granular lymphocyte leukemia. The chain is encoded by TRBV7-9 joined to TRBJ1-2; tentative D gene TRBD1, with 5 bases matching. Sequences were obtained from PBMCs. The DNA sequence follows: TGTGCCAGCAACCAGAAAGGGGCCTATGGCTACACCTTC. Translated, it gives CASNQKGAYGYTF.